This T cell receptor beta chain comes out of a study of human CD4 T cells and Enterobacteriaceae. Detection sensitivity for ex vivo total memory CD4+ was one cell in 200,000. Assay used: immunoSEQ multiplex PCR; TCRdb lists only in-frame clones, some missing. The sample gives 25,000 to 35,000 clones, approximately 78% of which show up once; around 0.96% is in the top ten. Points on this clone: What it binds is not known.

Sorting took every CD4+ cell except CD45RA+CCR7+CD95- naive cells, reaching over 95% purity. CD4 and CD14 magnetic microbeads positively selected total CD4+ T cells and monocytes. This CDR3 comprises 16 residues. V was clipped by 4 bases and J by 8 bases; unmatched bases: 11. Germline V gene lookup returns CDR1 SGHRS and CDR2 YFSETQ. Overall study results and limits: Matching to same-donor CFSE-low cultures alone inferred ex vivo clonotype reactivity.

The chain joins TRBV5-1 to TRBJ2-1, with 11 bases lining up with TRBD2. Sample: memory CD4+ T cells from blood. The receptor was derived from a human donor in good health. The CDR3 protein is CASSKTSGTFGDEQFF. CDR3 DNA: TGCGCCAGCAGCAAGACTAGCGGGACCTTTGGGGATGAGCAGTTCTTC.